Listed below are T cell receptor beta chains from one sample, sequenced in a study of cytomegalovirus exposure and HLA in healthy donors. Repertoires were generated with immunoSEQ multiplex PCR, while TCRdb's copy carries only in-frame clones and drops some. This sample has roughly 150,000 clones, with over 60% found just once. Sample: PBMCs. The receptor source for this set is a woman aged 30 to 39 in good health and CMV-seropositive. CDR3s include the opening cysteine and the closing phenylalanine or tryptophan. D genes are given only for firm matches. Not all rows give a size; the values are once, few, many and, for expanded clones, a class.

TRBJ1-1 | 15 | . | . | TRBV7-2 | TGTGCCAGCAGCTTAGATGTAGGGGGTATTACTGAAGCTTTCTTT | CASSLDVGGITEAFF
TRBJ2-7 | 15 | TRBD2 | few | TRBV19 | TGTGCCAGTAGTACCCCGAGCAGCGGGAGCCCCGAGCAGTACTTC | CASSTPSSGSPEQYF
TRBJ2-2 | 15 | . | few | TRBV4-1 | TGCGCCAGCAGCCCCTCCTGGAGTAGCGGCGGGGAGCTGTTTTTT | CASSPSWSSGGELFF
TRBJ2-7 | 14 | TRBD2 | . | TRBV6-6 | TGTGCCACGGGGGGGCTAGCGGGCAGCTACGAGCAGTACTTC | CATGGLAGSYEQYF
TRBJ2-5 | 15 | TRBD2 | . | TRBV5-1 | TGCGCCAGCAGCCCTCCCATAGCGGGCCAAGAGACCCAGTACTTC | CASSPPIAGQETQYF
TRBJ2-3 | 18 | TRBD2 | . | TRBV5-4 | TGTGCCAGCAGCTTGGCCGGAGCGGGGGGGCCGGGCCCAGATACGCAGTATTTT | CASSLAGAGGPGPDTQYF
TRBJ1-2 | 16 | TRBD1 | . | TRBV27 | TGTGCCAGCAGTAGGCGGACAGGGGAAGGGCGCTATGGCTACACCTTC | CASSRRTGEGRYGYTF
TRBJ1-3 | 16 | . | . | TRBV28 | TGTGCCAGCAGTTCCCCTTTGGGCAGTGGGGGAAACACCATATATTTT | CASSSPLGSGGNTIYF
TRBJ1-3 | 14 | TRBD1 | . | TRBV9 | TGTGCCAGCAGCGTAGCAGGGGGCGGAAACACCATATATTTT | CASSVAGGGNTIYF
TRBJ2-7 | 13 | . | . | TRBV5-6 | TGTGCCAGCAGCTTGGGTTACTCGTACGAGCAGTACTTC | CASSLGYSYEQYF
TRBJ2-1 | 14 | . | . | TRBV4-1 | TGCGCCAGCAGTCGCCGGGAAAAAACAAATGAGCAGTTCTTC | CASSRREKTNEQFF
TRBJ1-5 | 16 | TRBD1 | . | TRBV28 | TGTGCCAGCAGTTTTGTCCACAGGGGGCCCAATCAGCCCCAGCATTTT | CASSFVHRGPNQPQHF
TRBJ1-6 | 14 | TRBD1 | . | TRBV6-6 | TGTGCCAGCAATCAGGGGGTCTATAATTCACCCCTCCACTTT | CASNQGVYNSPLHF
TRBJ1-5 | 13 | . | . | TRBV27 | TGTGCCAGCAGTCTCGCCGGGAATCAGCCCCAGCATTTT | CASSLAGNQPQHF
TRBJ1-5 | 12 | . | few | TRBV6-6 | TGTGCCAGTACGCAGGGATTCCAGCCCCAGCATTTT | CASTQGFQPQHF
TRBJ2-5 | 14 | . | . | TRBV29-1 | TGCAGCGCTGGATCAGGGGCCTTAGGGGAGACCCAGTACTTC | CSAGSGALGETQYF
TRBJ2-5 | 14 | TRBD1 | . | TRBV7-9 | TGTGCCAGCAGCCTACAGGGGGCCCAAGAGACCCAGTACTTC | CASSLQGAQETQYF
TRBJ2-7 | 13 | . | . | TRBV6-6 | TGTGCCAGCACCCCAGACGGGGTTTACGAGCAGTACTTC | CASTPDGVYEQYF
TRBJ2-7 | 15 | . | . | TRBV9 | TGTGCCAGCAGCCCGAGGAGGGACTCCAACTACGAGCAGTACTTC | CASSPRRDSNYEQYF
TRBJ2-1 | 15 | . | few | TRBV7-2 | TGTGCCAGCAGCTTCCGGGGGAGCTCCTACAATGAGCAGTTCTTC | CASSFRGSSYNEQFF
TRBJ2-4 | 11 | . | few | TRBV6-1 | TGTGCCAGTTTGGGACATGGCATTCAGTACTTC | CASLGHGIQYF
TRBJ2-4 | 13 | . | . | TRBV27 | TGTGCCAGCAGACCGGGACACGAAAACATTCAGTACTTC | CASRPGHENIQYF
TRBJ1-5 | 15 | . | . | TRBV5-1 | TGCGCCAGCAGCTTGTCTCCGGGAGGCAATCAGCCCCAGCATTTT | CASSLSPGGNQPQHF
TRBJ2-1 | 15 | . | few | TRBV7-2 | TGTGCCAGCAGCTTCGCAGGAAGCTCCTACAATGAGCAGTTCTTC | CASSFAGSSYNEQFF
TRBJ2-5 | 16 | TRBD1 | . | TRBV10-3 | TGTGCCATCAGTGAGTTGGGACAGAGCTATCGAGAGACCCAGTACTTC | CAISELGQSYRETQYF
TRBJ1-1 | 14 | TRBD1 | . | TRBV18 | TGTGCCAGCTCACCACAAAGGGACAGTTTTGAAGCTTTCTTT | CASSPQRDSFEAFF
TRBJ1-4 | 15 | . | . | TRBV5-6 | TGTGCCAGCAGCTTGTTAAGGGAAGGGGATGAAAAACTGTTTTTT | CASSLLREGDEKLFF
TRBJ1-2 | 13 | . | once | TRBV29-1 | TGCAGCGTTGTAGTCACCTCTAAATATGGCTACACCTTC | CSVVVTSKYGYTF
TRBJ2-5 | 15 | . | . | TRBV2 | TGTGCCAGCACCCCCTCCATGGGGCTTCAAGAGACCCAGTACTTC | CASTPSMGLQETQYF
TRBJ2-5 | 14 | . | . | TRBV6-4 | TGTGCCAGCAGTGACGAGGCGGATCAAGAGACCCAGTACTTC | CASSDEADQETQYF
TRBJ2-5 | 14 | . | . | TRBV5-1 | TGCGCCAGCAGCAAATCAGGGGCGCGGGAGACCCAGTACTTC | CASSKSGARETQYF
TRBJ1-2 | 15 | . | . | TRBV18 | TGTGCCAGCTCACCAAACCAACAGGGTTCGCATGGCTACACCTTC | CASSPNQQGSHGYTF
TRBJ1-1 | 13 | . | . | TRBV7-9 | TGTGCCAGCAGGCCGACAGTCTACACTGAAGCTTTCTTT | CASRPTVYTEAFF
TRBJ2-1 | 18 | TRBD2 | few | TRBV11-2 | TGTGCCAGCAGCTTAGATATCAGGGGGACTAGCGGGAGTAATGAGCAGTTCTTC | CASSLDIRGTSGSNEQFF
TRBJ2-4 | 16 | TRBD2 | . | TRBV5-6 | TGTGCCAGCAGCTCCCTACTAGCGGGAGGGGGAAACATTCAGTACTTC | CASSSLLAGGGNIQYF
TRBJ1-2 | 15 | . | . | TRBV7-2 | TGTGCCAGCAGCCTCGGGCTCGGGGGGCCCAGTGGCTACACCTTC | CASSLGLGGPSGYTF
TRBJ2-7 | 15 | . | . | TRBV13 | TGTGCCAGCAGCTCAGGCCGGAGAGGTAGCTACGAGCAGTACTTC | CASSSGRRGSYEQYF
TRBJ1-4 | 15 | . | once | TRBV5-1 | TGCGCCAGCAGAGCGGGGTTCTCAACTAATGAAAAACTGTTTTTT | CASRAGFSTNEKLFF
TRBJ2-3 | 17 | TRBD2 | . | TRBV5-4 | TGTGCCAGCAGCTTTGGAACTAGCGGGGGATCCACAGATACGCAGTATTTT | CASSFGTSGGSTDTQYF
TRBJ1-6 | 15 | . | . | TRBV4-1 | TGCGCCAGCAGCCGAAGCGGACAGAATAATTCACCCCTCCACTTT | CASSRSGQNNSPLHF
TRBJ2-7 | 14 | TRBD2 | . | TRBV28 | TGTGCCAGCAGACGGGGGGGCCGGCCCTACGAGCAGTACTTC | CASRRGGRPYEQYF
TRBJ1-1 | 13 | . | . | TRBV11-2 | TGTGCCAGCAGCTTATTACAGGGATTGGTGGCTTTCTTT | CASSLLQGLVAFF
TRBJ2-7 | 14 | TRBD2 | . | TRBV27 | TGTGCCAGCAGGGGAGCGGGAGGGTTTTACGAGCAGTACTTC | CASRGAGGFYEQYF
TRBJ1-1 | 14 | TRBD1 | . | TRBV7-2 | TGTGCCAGCAGCTTACGTAGGGGGCCCACTGAAGCTTTCTTT | CASSLRRGPTEAFF
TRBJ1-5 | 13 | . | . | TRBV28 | TGTGCCAGCAGTTGGGGGCATGGTCAGCCCCAGCATTTT | CASSWGHGQPQHF
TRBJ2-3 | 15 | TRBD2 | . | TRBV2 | TGTGCCAGCAGCGTTCGGGGGGGAAGCACAGATACGCAGTATTTT | CASSVRGGSTDTQYF
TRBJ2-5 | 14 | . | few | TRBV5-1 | TGCGCCAGCAGCTTTACACAGGGACAAGAGACCCAGTACTTC | CASSFTQGQETQYF
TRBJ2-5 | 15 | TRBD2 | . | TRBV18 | TGTGCCAGCTCATCCGGGCTAGCGGGGGTGGAGACCCAGTACTTC | CASSSGLAGVETQYF
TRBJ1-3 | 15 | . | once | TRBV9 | TGTGCCAGCAGCGTAGGGGGGGGGTCTGGAAACACCATATATTTT | CASSVGGGSGNTIYF
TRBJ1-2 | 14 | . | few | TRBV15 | TGTGCCACCAGCAGGGGCAGGGCGGACTATGGCTACACCTTC | CATSRGRADYGYTF
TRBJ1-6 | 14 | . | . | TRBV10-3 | TGTGCCATCAGATCTCTTTTCTATAATTCACCCCTCCACTTT | CAIRSLFYNSPLHF
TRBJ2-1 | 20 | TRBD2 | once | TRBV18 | TGTGCCAGCTCACCACCGTCCCTAGCGGGGGGGCGGGTTCCGTACAATGAGCAGTTCTTC | CASSPPSLAGGRVPYNEQFF
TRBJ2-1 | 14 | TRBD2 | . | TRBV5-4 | TGTGCCAGCAGCTTGGAGGCTAGCGGGAGGGGGCGGTTCTTC | CASSLEASGRGRFF
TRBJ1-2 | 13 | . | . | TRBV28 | TGTGCCAGCAGTCCACTCGACACCTATGGCTACACCTTC | CASSPLDTYGYTF
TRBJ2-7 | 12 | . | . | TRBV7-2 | TGTGCCAGCAGCTTAGACTGGGCCGAGCAGTACTTC | CASSLDWAEQYF